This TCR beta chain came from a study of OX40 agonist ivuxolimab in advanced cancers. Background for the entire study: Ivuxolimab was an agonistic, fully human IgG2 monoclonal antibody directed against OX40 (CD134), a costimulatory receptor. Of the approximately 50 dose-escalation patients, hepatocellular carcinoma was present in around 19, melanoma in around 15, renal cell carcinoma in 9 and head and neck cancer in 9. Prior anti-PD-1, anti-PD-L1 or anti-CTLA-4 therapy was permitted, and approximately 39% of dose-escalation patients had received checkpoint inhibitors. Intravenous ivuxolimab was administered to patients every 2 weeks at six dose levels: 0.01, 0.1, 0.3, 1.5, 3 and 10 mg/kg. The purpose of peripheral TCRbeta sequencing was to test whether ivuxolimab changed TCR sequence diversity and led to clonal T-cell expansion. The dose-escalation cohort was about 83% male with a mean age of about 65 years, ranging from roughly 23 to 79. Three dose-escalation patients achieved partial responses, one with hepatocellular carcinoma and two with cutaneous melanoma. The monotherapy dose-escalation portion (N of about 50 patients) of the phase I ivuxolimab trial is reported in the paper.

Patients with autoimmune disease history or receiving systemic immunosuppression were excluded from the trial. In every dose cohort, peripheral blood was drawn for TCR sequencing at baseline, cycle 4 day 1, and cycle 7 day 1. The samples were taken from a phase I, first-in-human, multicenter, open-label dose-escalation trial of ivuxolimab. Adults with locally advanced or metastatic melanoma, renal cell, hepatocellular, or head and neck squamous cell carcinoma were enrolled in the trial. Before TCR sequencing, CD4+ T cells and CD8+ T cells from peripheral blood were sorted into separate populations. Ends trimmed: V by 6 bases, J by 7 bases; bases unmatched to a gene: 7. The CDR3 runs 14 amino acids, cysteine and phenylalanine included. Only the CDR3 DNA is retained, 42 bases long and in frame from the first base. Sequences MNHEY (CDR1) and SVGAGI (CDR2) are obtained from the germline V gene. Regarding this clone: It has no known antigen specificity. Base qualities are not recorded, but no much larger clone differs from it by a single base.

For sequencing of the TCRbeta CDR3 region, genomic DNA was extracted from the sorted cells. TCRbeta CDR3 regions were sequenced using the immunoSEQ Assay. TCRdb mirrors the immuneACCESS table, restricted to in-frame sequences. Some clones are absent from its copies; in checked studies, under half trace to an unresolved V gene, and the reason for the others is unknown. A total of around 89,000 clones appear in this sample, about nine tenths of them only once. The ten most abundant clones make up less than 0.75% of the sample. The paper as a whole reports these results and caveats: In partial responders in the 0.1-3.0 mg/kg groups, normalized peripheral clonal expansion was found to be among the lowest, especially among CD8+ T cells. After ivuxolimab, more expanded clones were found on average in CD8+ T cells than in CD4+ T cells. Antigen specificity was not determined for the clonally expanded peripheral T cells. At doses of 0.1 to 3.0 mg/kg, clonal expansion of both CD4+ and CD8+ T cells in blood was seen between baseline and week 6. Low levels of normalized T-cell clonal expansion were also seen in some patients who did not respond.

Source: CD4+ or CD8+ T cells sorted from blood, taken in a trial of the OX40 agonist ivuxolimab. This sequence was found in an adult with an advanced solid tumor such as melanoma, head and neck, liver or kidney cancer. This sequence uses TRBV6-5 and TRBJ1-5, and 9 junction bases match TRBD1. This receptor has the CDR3 CASRQGQGRQPQHF. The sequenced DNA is TGTGCCAGCAGACAAGGACAGGGGAGGCAGCCCCAGCATTTT.